The 2 T cell receptor beta chains listed next were all sequenced from one sample in a study of T cells in Graves' hyperthyroidism and ophthalmopathy. Regions amplified from RNA transcripts were the TCR beta CDR3 regions. HTBI primers were employed in a first-round RT-PCR of the TCR CDR3. TCRdb analysed the multiplex PCR reads with MiXCR anew, one entry per CDR3 protein. Among 500,000 or so distinct CDR3 sequences listed, around 16% were seen once. Sample: blood. These receptors originate from a woman in her 30s with Graves' ophthalmopathy.

This clonotype was detected ten times or more. The chain is built from TRBV18 and TRBJ2-1, with 12 bases aligning to TRBD2. The germline CDR1 and CDR2 sequences are KGHSH and LQKENI. Trimming took 8 bases from V and 8 from J; bases not matched to a gene: 7. This CDR3 comprises 14 residues. The CDR3 loop is CASTRLAGEDEQFF. The CDR3 DNA reads TGTGCCAGCACCCGACTAGCGGGAGAGGATGAGCAGTTCTTC.

This clonotype occurred many times. The chain combines TRBV7-2 with TRBJ2-7; the D is unclear. Germline V lookup: CDR1 SGHTA, CDR2 FQGNSA. The V end lost 0 bases, the J end lost 3 bases, and 12 bases lay between the germline ends. The length of the CDR3 is 15 residues. CDR3 region: CASSLAAGDIYEQYF. The CDR3 bases are TGTGCCAGCAGCTTAGCGGCAGGAGATATCTACGAGCAGTACTTC.